One sample yielded the 8 T cell receptor beta chains listed below, sequenced in a study of T cell repertoires in cytomegalovirus infection. A single record per CDR3 protein comes from TCRdb applying MiXCR to the reads. The data contain some 43,000 distinct CDR3 sequences, 21% of them seen just once; the ten biggest clones take up about 90%. Their antigen targets remain unknown. The input for sequencing was CD8+ T cells from cultured PBMCs, taken from culture after CMV antigen stimulation. The receptors were gathered from a human donor in good health (CMV status not recorded). Some clones in this sample may be carry-over from other donors' samples.

This clonotype was seen a handful of times. This chain connects TRBV7-3 to TRBJ2-1, with TRBD2 matching over 7 bases. Germline V gene lookup returns CDR1 SGHTA and CDR2 FQGTGA. The CDR3 is 14 amino acids. Trimming cost V 5 bases and J 10 bases; bases outside gene matches: 11. DNA of the CDR3: TGTGCCAGCAGCGAAAGTACGGGAGGAGGGGAGCAGTTCTTC. Translation: CASSESTGGGEQFF.

The chain couples TRBV5-1 to TRBJ2-1; 10 bases map to TRBD1. The CDR3 sequence is 16 residues long. CDR1 is SGHRS, CDR2 YFSETQ, per germline. V was clipped by 6 bases and J by 7 bases; unmatched bases: 13. The CDR3 nucleotides read TGCGCCAGCATCGACCCCGGGACAGGGGCGAGGAATGAGCAGTTCTTC. Protein product: CASIDPGTGARNEQFF.

V and J are TRBV19 and TRBJ1-1, with 8 bases that match TRBD1. With 5 bases clipped from V and 3 bases from J, the junction kept 5 bases outside the gene matches. CDR1 and CDR2 (germline): LNHDA, SQIVND (reference sequence). This CDR3 has 14 amino acids. CDR3 region: CASSPDRGYTEAFF. In DNA, the CDR3 is TGTGCCAGTAGTCCTGACAGGGGTTACACTGAAGCTTTCTTT.

In its sample, this clonotype was seen a few times. The rearrangement links TRBV7-6 to TRBJ2-1; D gene uncertain. Germline CDR1 and CDR2: SGHVS and FNYEAQ. V lost 0 bases and J lost 8, with 14 bases in between. This CDR3 spans 15 amino acids. DNA of the CDR3: TGTGCCAGCAGCTTAGCGGGCTTCCCGGCCCATGAGCAGTTCTTC. This encodes CASSLAGFPAHEQFF.

This chain uses TRBV7-6 with TRBJ2-7; D not certain. Per the germline V gene, CDR1 is SGHVS and CDR2 is FNYEAQ. CDR3 length: 14 amino acids. V lost 1 base and J 7 bases, leaving 14 bases between the germline ends. CDR3 in amino acids: CASSLVLGSGEQYF. The CDR3 DNA is TGTGCCAGCAGCTTAGTACTCGGGTCCGGGGAGCAGTACTTC.

This clonotype was seen a few times. CDR3 protein: CASSPYPGTSGTYNEQFF. In DNA form, the CDR3 reads TGTGCCAGCAGCCCCTACCCCGGGACTAGCGGCACCTACAATGAGCAGTTCTTC. The chain uses TRBV7-8 and TRBJ2-1; 11 nucleotides match TRBD2. CDR3 length: 18 residues. Trimming at V came to 5 bases and at J to 2 bases, leaving 11 bases not matched to a gene. CDR1 and CDR2 (germline): SGHVS, FQNEAQ. Together with reference TRBV7-8 and TRBJ2-1, the CDR3 gives the full variable domain: GAGVSQSPRYKVAKRGQDVALRCDPISGHVSLFWYQQALGQGPEFLTYFQNEAQLDKSGLPSDRFFAERPEGSVSTLKIQRTQQEDSAVYLCASSPYPGTSGTYNEQFFGPGTRLTVL.

The chain employs TRBV28 and TRBJ2-3; D not resolved. Trimming took off 2 bases at V and 7 bases at J, with 4 bases between the two ends. This CDR3 spans 11 amino acids. In germline, CDR1 is MDHEN, CDR2 SYDVKM. The CDR3, as DNA: TGTGCCAGCAGTTTAGCGTATACGCAGTATTTT. This codes for CASSLAYTQYF.

In its sample, this clonotype was seen a few times. V and J are TRBV7-2 and TRBJ2-4, with D maybe TRBD2 (5 bases). CDR1 and CDR2 (germline): SGHTA, FQGNSA. The CDR3 spans 15 residues. The V gene lost 1 base and the J gene lost 0 bases, with 7 bases spanning the gap. CDR3 bases: TGTGCCAGCAGCTTAGGGGAGCTAGCCAAAAACATTCAGTACTTC. Residues: CASSLGELAKNIQYF. Using reference TRBV7-2 and TRBJ2-4 for the parts outside the CDR3, the full variable domain is GAGVSQSPSNKVTEKGKDVELRCDPISGHTALYWYRQSLGQGLEFLIYFQGNSAPDKSGLPSDRFSAERTGGSVSTLTIQRTQQEDSAVYLCASSLGELAKNIQYFGAGTRLSVL.